This T cell receptor (beta chain) was recorded in a study of T cell responses to AZD1222 COVID-19 vaccine. Overall study results and limits: Unmutated variant regions reportedly attract nearly half of all spike-specific TCRs. Spike was spanned by vaccine-associated CD4 TCRs, with dominance at 160-218 and 743-854. At baseline, just a handful of AZD1222 recipients tested seropositive.

The study pooled second doses at about 4 or about 12 weeks. The data were produced by immunoSEQ multiplex PCR, yet TCRdb's version contains in-frame clones alone and is incomplete. The sample gives some 200,000 clones, about nine tenths of which show up once; about 1.8% is in the top ten. A note on this clone: Its antigen remains unknown.

The specimen comprised peripheral blood, sampled 28 days after the second AZD1222 dose. The receptor was derived from an adult who received the AZD1222 COVID-19 vaccine.

CDR3 sequence (DNA): TGCGCCAGCAGCTCACTACAGGGGGCGTCTGGAAACACCATATATTTT. It translates to CASSSLQGASGNTIYF. V usage is TRBV5-1 and J usage is TRBJ1-3; TRBD1 matches at 9 bases. The V and J ends lost 3 bases and 1 base, in that order; junction bases with no gene match: 5. The CDR3 contains 16 residues. The V gene's germline CDR1 is SGHRS and CDR2 YFSETQ.